This T cell receptor beta chain appears in the sequencing data of a study of T-cell reconstitution after alpha-beta-depleted transplantation in children. During its preparation, the TCRbeta library received unique molecular identifiers. TCRdb recomputed calls from the PCR reads with MiXCR, one row per CDR3 protein. The data hold some 640,000 distinct CDR3 sequences, with around 17% observed a single time. This CDR3 spans 14 amino acids. Germline CDR1 and CDR2: SGHRS and YFSETQ. V gave up 4 bases and J gave up 8 bases; unmatched junction bases: 11. This clonotype was seen many times. This sequence joins TRBV5-1 and TRBJ1-2; 7 bases line up with TRBD1. Sequences were derived from PBMCs from the stem cell graft donor, sampled from the stem cell graft. This receptor was obtained from a human donor who donated a stem cell graft to a child with acute myeloid leukemia. The CDR3 region has the DNA TGCGCCAGCAGCCCTTCCTTCGGGACAGACGGCTACACCTTC. Amino acid sequence: CASSPSFGTDGYTF.